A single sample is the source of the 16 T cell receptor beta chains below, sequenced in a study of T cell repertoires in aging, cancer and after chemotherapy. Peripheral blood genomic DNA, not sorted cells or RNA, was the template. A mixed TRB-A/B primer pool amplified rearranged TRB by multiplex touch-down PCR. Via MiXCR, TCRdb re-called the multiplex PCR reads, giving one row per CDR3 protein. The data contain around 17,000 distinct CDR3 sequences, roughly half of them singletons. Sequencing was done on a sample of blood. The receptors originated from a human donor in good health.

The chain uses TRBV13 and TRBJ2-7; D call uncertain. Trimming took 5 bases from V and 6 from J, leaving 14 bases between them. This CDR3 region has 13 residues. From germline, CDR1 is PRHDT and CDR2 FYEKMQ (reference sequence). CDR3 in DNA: TGTGCCAGCAGCAACCCTGACAAGGCCGAGCAGTACTTC. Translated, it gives CASSNPDKAEQYF.

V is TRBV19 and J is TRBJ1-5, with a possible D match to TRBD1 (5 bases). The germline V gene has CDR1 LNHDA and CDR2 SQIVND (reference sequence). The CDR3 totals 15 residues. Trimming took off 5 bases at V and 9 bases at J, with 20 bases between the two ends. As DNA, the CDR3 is TGTGCCAGTAGTTGGTCGGGGCAGGGCCAGTCGCCCCAGCATTTT. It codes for CASSWSGQGQSPQHF.

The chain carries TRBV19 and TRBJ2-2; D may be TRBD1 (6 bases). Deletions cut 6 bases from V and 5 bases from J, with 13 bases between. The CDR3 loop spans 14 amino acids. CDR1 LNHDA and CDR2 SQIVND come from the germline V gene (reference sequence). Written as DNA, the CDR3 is TGTGCCAGTAGATACAGGGTAGGGACCGGGGAGCTGTTTTTT. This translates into CASRYRVGTGELFF. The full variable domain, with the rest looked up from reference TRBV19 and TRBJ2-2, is DGGITQSPKYLFRKEGQNVTLSCEQNLNHDAMYWYRQDPGQGLRLIYYSQIVNDFQKGDIAEGYSVSREKKESFPLTVTSAQKNPTAFYLCASRYRVGTGELFFGEGSRLTVL.

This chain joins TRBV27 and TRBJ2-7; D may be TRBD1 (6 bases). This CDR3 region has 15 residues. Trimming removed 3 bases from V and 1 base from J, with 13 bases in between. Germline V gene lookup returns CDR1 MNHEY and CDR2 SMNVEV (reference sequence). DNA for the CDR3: TGTGCCAGCAGTTTGTTAGGGGGAGCGTCCTACGAGCAGTACTTC. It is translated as CASSLLGGASYEQYF.

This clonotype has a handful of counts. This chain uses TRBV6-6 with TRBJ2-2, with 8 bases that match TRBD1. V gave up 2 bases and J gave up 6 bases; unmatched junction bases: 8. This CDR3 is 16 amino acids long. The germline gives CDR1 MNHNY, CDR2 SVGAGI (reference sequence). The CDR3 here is CASSYEFRGRSGELFF. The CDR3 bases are TGTGCCAGCAGTTACGAATTCAGGGGGCGTTCCGGGGAGCTGTTTTTT.

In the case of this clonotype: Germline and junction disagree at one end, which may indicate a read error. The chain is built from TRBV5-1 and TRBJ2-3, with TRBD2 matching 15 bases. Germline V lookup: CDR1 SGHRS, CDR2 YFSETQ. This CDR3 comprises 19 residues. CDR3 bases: TGTGCCAGCAGCTTGAGTGTCGGACTAGCGGGAGGGCAGAGGGATACGCAGTATTTT. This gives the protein CASSLSVGLAGGQRDTQYF.

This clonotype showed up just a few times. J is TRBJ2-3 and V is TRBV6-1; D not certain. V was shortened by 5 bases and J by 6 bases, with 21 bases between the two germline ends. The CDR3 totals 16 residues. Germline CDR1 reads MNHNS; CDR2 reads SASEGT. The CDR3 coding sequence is TGTGCCAGCAGTTACTCCACCCTCCTCTCTGGGGATACGCAGTATTTT. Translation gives CASSYSTLLSGDTQYF.

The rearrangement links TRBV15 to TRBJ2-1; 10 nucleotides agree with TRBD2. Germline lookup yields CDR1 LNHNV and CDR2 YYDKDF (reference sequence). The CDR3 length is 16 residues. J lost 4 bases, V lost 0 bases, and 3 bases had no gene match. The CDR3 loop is CATSRDWTSGYNEQFF. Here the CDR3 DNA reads TGTGCCACCAGCAGAGATTGGACTAGCGGATACAATGAGCAGTTCTTC.

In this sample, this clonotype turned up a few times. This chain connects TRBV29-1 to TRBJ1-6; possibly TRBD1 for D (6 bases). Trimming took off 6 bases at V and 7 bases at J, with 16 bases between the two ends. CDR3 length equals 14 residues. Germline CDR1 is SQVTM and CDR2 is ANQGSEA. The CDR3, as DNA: TGCAGCGTAACGGACAGTAAACCCAATTCACCCCTCCACTTT. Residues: CSVTDSKPNSPLHF.

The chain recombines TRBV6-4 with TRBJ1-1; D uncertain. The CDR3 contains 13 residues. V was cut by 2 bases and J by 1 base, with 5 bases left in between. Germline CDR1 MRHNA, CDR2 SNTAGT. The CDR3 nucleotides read TGTGCCAGCAGTGACGGGCCGAACACTGAAGCTTTCTTT. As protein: CASSDGPNTEAFF.

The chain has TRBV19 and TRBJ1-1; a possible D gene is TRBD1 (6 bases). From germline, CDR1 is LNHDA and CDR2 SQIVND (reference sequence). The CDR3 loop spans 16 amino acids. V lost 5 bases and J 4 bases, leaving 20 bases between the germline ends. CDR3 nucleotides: TGTGCCAGTAGTCGGGGGCTCAGGGAGGTTCCCACTGAAGCTTTCTTT. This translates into CASSRGLREVPTEAFF.

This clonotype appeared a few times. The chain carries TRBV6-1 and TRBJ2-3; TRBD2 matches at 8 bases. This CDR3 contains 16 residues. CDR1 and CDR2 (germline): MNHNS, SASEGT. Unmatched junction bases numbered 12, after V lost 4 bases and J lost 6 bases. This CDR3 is CASSGRLARDFDTQYF. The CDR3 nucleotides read TGTGCCAGCAGTGGACGACTAGCGCGAGATTTTGATACGCAGTATTTT.

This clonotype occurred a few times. As DNA, the CDR3 is TGTGCCACTCACCGGGACAGAAACACAGATACGCAGTATTTT. Translation gives CATHRDRNTDTQYF. This rearrangement joins TRBV6-4 to TRBJ2-3, with 7 bases fitting TRBD1. Germline lookup yields CDR1 MRHNA and CDR2 SNTAGT. The CDR3 spans 14 residues. Trimming at V came to 10 bases and at J to 2 bases, leaving 9 bases not matched to a gene.

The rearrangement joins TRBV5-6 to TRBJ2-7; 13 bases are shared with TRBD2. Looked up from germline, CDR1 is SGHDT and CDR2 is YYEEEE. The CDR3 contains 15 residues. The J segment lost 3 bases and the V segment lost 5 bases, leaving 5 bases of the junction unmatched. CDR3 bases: TGTGCCAGCAGACTAGCGGGAGGGCACAGCTACGAGCAGTACTTC. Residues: CASRLAGGHSYEQYF. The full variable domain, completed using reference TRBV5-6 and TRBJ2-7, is DAGVTQSPTHLIKTRGQQVTLRCSPKSGHDTVSWYQQALGQGPQFIFQYYEEEERQRGNFPDRFSGHQFPNYSSELNVNALLLGDSALYLCASRLAGGHSYEQYFGPGTRLTVT.

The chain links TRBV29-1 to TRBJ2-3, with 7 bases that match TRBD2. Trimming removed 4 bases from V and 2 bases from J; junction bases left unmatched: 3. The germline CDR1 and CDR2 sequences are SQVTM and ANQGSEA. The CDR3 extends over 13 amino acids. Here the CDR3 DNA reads TGCAGCGTTGGGGGACTACCCACAGATACGCAGTATTTT. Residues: CSVGGLPTDTQYF.

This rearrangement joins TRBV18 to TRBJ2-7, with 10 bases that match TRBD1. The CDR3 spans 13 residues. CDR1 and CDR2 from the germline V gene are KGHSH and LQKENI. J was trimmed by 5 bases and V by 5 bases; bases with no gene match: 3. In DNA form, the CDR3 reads TGTGCCAGCTCATCGGGACAGGGGAACGAGCAGTACTTC. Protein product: CASSSGQGNEQYF.